This passage covers 27 T cell receptor beta chains from one sample sequenced in a study of T cell changes during pregnancy in multiple sclerosis. The table came from immunoSEQ multiplex PCR; TCRdb's copy has only in-frame clones and leaves some out. The data show around 43,000 clones, approximately 92% seen once. The sequenced sample was CD4+ T cells from peripheral blood mononuclear cells, obtained in the first trimester of pregnancy. Every receptor here comes from a female donor with multiple sclerosis, enrolled in a pregnancy study.

This clone rates as medium-sized. The rearrangement links TRBV30 to TRBJ1-2; no clear D gene. Trimming removed 4 bases from V and 7 bases from J, with 13 bases in between. This CDR3 has 12 amino acids. The V gene's germline CDR1 is GTSNPN and CDR2 SVGIG (reference sequence). CDR3 in amino acids: CAWNVAMFGYTF. The CDR3 nucleotides read TGTGCCTGGAACGTCGCGATGTTTGGCTACACCTTC.

J is TRBJ1-2 and V is TRBV9; tentatively, D is TRBD1 (6 bases). V gave up 3 bases and J gave up 5 bases, with 14 bases separating them. Germline V gives CDR1 SGDLS, CDR2 YYNGEE. This CDR3 is 14 amino acids long. Here the CDR3 reads CASSGGGQVYGYTF. The CDR3 DNA reads TGTGCCAGCAGCGGGGGGGGACAAGTTTATGGCTACACCTTC.

The gene calls are TRBV6-1 and TRBJ2-5; D is perhaps TRBD2 (6 bases). This CDR3 contains 14 residues. V was shortened by 4 bases and J by 1 base, with 10 bases between the two germline ends. Germline V lookup: CDR1 MNHNS, CDR2 SASEGT. This CDR3 reads CASSGTIFQETQYF. The CDR3 DNA follows: TGTGCCAGCAGTGGGACTATTTTCCAAGAGACCCAGTACTTC.

The chain links TRBV6-1 to TRBJ1-6; TRBD1 might be the D (6 bases). The CDR3 loop spans 15 amino acids. V lost 1 base and J 14 bases, leaving 18 bases between the germline ends. In germline, CDR1 is MNHNS, CDR2 SASEGT. The CDR3 nucleotides are TGTGCCAGCAGTGAAGTGGGACACGTGGGTACAGCCCTCCACTTT. This sequence encodes CASSEVGHVGTALHF.

CDR3 bases: TGTGCCAGCAGACCTACAGGGTCGGGAGGCTACACCTTC. Its translation is CASRPTGSGGYTF. The chain carries TRBV6-1 and TRBJ1-2; perhaps TRBD1 as D (6 bases). The CDR3 has 13 residues. V gave up 6 bases and J gave up 8 bases, with 16 bases separating them. Germline V gene sequence: CDR1 MNHNS, CDR2 SASEGT.

The V gene is TRBV6-6, the J gene TRBJ2-5; D is uncertain. This CDR3 region has 13 residues. Germline values: CDR1 MNHNY, CDR2 SVGAGI (reference sequence). The V gene lost 2 bases and the J gene lost 1 base, with 5 bases spanning the gap. CDR3 in amino acids: CASSYPSQETQYF. Here the CDR3 DNA reads TGTGCCAGCAGTTACCCCAGCCAAGAGACCCAGTACTTC.

The rearrangement joins TRBV28 to TRBJ2-1; 8 nucleotides align to TRBD2. CDR1 and CDR2 from the germline V gene are MDHEN and SYDVKM. Trimming at V came to 4 bases and at J to 6 bases, leaving 8 bases not matched to a gene. This CDR3 has 15 amino acids. The CDR3 nucleotides read TGTGCCAGCAGTTCTTATGAAACTAGCGGCAATGAGCAGTTCTTC. Protein: CASSSYETSGNEQFF. Filled out from reference TRBV28 and TRBJ2-1, the complete variable domain reads DVKVTQSSRYLVKRTGEKVFLECVQDMDHENMFWYRQDPGLGLRLIYFSYDVKMKEKGDIPEGYSVSREKKERFSLILESASTNQTSMYLCASSSYETSGNEQFFGPGTRLTVL.

This clone has more than one count but fewer than ten. This chain uses TRBV4-2 with TRBJ1-5; 8 positions match TRBD1. Trimming removed 8 bases from V and 1 base from J; junction bases left unmatched: 7. The CDR3 sequence is 15 residues long. Germline-derived CDR1 and CDR2 are LGHNA and YNFKEQ. The CDR3 nucleotides are TGTGCCAGCTTGGACAGGGAGGGCAGCAATCAGCCCCAGCATTTT. Translated: CASLDREGSNQPQHF.

The rearrangement links TRBV27 to TRBJ2-7, with D perhaps TRBD1 (6 bases). V was clipped by 2 bases and J by 3 bases, with 20 bases between them. The CDR3 consists of 17 residues. Germline assignment: CDR1 MNHEY and CDR2 SMNVEV (reference sequence). In nucleotides, the CDR3 is TGTGCCAGCAGTTTAGTATCAGGGGCCCCCGGACGCTACGAGCAGTACTTC. Its protein is CASSLVSGAPGRYEQYF.

The CDR3 coding sequence is TGTGCCTGGAGTGTCAGTTACAATGAGCAGTTCTTC. Amino acid sequence: CAWSVSYNEQFF. The chain recombines TRBV30 with TRBJ2-1; D is ambiguous. Germline CDR1 and CDR2: GTSNPN and SVGIG (reference sequence). This CDR3 spans 12 amino acids. V gave up 0 bases and J gave up 4 bases, with 4 bases separating them.

This CDR3 is CASTSKRQPQHF. The DNA for the CDR3 is TGTGCCAGTACTTCGAAGAGGCAGCCCCAGCATTTT. The chain recombines TRBV19 with TRBJ1-5; D ambiguous. The CDR3 sequence is 12 residues long. Trimming left V 7 bases short and J 7 bases short, with 11 bases between. Germline lookup yields CDR1 LNHDA and CDR2 SQIVND (reference sequence).

The rearrangement uses TRBV18 and TRBJ2-3; 8 bases are a match to TRBD1. CDR3 length equals 16 residues. Per germline, CDR1 KGHSH and CDR2 LQKENI. The V segment lost 5 bases and the J segment 0 bases; nucleotides outside the gene matches: 7. This CDR3 is CASSVRQGPSTDTQYF. CDR3 DNA: TGTGCCAGCTCAGTAAGACAGGGGCCTAGCACAGATACGCAGTATTTT.

This clone was counted a single time. CDR3 DNA: TGTGCCAGCTCACTTACAGAATTCGAAGCTTTCTTT. The encoded protein is CASSLTEFEAFF. The chain recombines TRBV18 with TRBJ1-1; D is undetermined. CDR1 is KGHSH, CDR2 LQKENI, per germline. CDR3 length equals 12 residues. Trimming pared 4 bases from V and 8 bases from J, leaving 11 bases between.

The CDR3 protein is CASSLLGGYQPQHF. The DNA for the CDR3 is TGTGCCAGCAGTTTATTGGGAGGGTATCAGCCCCAGCATTTT. The chain links TRBV28 to TRBJ1-5, with no clear D. This CDR3 is built from 14 residues. The germline V gene encodes CDR1 MDHEN and CDR2 SYDVKM. Trimming shortened V by 1 base and J by 5 bases, and 9 bases separated the two germline ends.

The rearrangement joins TRBV7-9 to TRBJ2-7; D is perhaps TRBD2 (6 bases). This CDR3 has 14 residues. Germline values: CDR1 SEHNR, CDR2 FQNEAQ (reference sequence). Trimming cost V 5 bases and J 6 bases, with 17 bases left between them. DNA for the CDR3: TGTGCCAGCAGCCAAGCTGCGGGGTCTCGCGAGCAGTACTTC. Translation: CASSQAAGSREQYF.

The chain couples TRBV6-1 to TRBJ2-7; tentative D call: TRBD1 (6 bases). CDR3 size: 15 residues. Trimming shortened V by 6 bases and J by 6 bases, and 21 bases separated the two germline ends. CDR1 and CDR2 (germline): MNHNS, SASEGT. As DNA, the CDR3 is TGTGCCAGCAGCTCCCCCGGGGCAGGGGATGGCGAGCAGTACTTC. Protein sequence: CASSSPGAGDGEQYF.

J is TRBJ1-6 and V is TRBV25-1, with D uncertain. Germline-derived CDR1 and CDR2 are MGHDK and SYGVNS. Trimming took 6 bases from V and 10 from J, leaving 13 bases between them. There are 13 residues in the CDR3. The CDR3 nucleotides read TGTGCCAGCAGCATTAGCGGCGGCTCACCCCTCCACTTT. As protein: CASSISGGSPLHF.

The chain is built from TRBV9 and TRBJ1-5; D may be TRBD1 (6 bases). This CDR3 contains 13 residues. V was shortened by 4 bases and J by 4 bases, with 9 bases between the two germline ends. Germline V gene lookup returns CDR1 SGDLS and CDR2 YYNGEE. The chain's CDR3 is CASSYRGNQPQHF. CDR3 sequence (DNA): TGTGCCAGCAGCTATAGGGGGAATCAGCCCCAGCATTTT.

This chain uses TRBV18 with TRBJ2-7; 10 bases are shared with TRBD2. The CDR3 loop spans 13 amino acids. Germline assignment: CDR1 KGHSH and CDR2 LQKENI. V shed 5 bases and J 3 bases; nucleotides not matched to a gene: 1. Here the CDR3 reads CASSSSGSYEQYF. The CDR3 DNA is TGTGCCAGCTCATCTAGCGGGAGCTACGAGCAGTACTTC.

The chain links TRBV7-2 to TRBJ2-5; D perhaps matches TRBD2 (7 bases). CDR1 and CDR2 (germline): SGHTA, FQGNSA. The CDR3 extends over 16 amino acids. V lost 4 bases, J lost 2 bases, and 17 bases lay in between. CDR3 sequence (DNA): TGTGCCAGCAGCTCTGGGGGGGGGCGAAGGCAAGAGACCCAGTACTTC. Translating gives CASSSGGGRRQETQYF.

This chain joins TRBV30 and TRBJ2-5; D unresolved. Trimming stripped 4 bases from V and 4 bases from J, with 4 bases between. The CDR3 contains 10 residues. Germline V gives CDR1 GTSNPN, CDR2 SVGIG (reference sequence). CDR3 sequence reads: CAWTGETQYF. The CDR3 DNA reads TGTGCCTGGACCGGAGAGACCCAGTACTTC.

The J gene is TRBJ2-7, the V gene TRBV5-5; D is undetermined. The CDR3 has 16 amino acids. V shed 1 base and J shed 3 bases, with 17 bases lying between them. Germline V gene sequence: CDR1 SGHKS, CDR2 YYEKEE (reference sequence). CDR3 amino acids: CASSLHSSLVLYEQYF. The CDR3 DNA reads as TGTGCCAGCAGCTTGCATTCAAGTCTAGTTCTCTACGAGCAGTACTTC.

This sequence joins TRBV7-6 and TRBJ2-3; TRBD1 agrees at 11 bases. The CDR3 totals 16 residues. Germline CDR1 is SGHVS and CDR2 is FNYEAQ. The junction had 7 bases not matched to a gene; V was cut back by 6 bases and J by 2 bases. CDR3 in DNA: TGTGCCAGCAGACCCGGGACAGGGGGGCACACAGATACGCAGTATTTT. It specifies CASRPGTGGHTDTQYF.

The chain carries TRBV5-1 and TRBJ2-5, with 9 bases matching TRBD1. In germline, CDR1 is SGHRS, CDR2 YFSETQ. The CDR3 extends over 13 amino acids. The V gene end was trimmed by 6 bases and the J gene end by 3 bases; junction bases not matched to a gene: 3. The CDR3 DNA follows: TGCGCCAGCAACACAGGGGGCGAAGAGACCCAGTACTTC. Amino acids: CASNTGGEETQYF.

In this sample, this clone turned up a few times. The chain joins TRBV27 to TRBJ2-5; 7 nucleotides line up with TRBD2. The germline V gene has CDR1 MNHEY and CDR2 SMNVEV (reference sequence). The CDR3 is 13 residues long. V lost 8 bases to trimming and J lost 4 bases; unmatched junction nucleotides: 7. CDR3 protein: CASAGRKGETQYF. The CDR3 nucleotides are TGTGCCAGCGCCGGGAGGAAAGGAGAGACCCAGTACTTC.

V is TRBV9 and J is TRBJ1-4; 7 nucleotides line up with TRBD1. Per germline, CDR1 SGDLS and CDR2 YYNGEE. This CDR3 contains 16 residues. The trim removed 0 bases at V and 10 bases at J, leaving 12 bases unmatched. DNA of the CDR3: TGTGCCAGCAGCGTAGGGGTAAACACGGCAGGGGGAAAACTGTTTTTT. Amino acids: CASSVGVNTAGGKLFF.

CDR3 nucleotide sequence: TGTGCCAGCAGCTTGGACACTGGAAACACCATATATTTT. Protein sequence: CASSLDTGNTIYF. J is TRBJ1-3 and V is TRBV7-8; tentatively, D is TRBD1 (5 bases). Trimming removed 3 bases at V and 2 bases at J, with 5 bases between. Germline CDR1 reads SGHVS; CDR2 reads FQNEAQ. CDR3 length: 13 amino acids.